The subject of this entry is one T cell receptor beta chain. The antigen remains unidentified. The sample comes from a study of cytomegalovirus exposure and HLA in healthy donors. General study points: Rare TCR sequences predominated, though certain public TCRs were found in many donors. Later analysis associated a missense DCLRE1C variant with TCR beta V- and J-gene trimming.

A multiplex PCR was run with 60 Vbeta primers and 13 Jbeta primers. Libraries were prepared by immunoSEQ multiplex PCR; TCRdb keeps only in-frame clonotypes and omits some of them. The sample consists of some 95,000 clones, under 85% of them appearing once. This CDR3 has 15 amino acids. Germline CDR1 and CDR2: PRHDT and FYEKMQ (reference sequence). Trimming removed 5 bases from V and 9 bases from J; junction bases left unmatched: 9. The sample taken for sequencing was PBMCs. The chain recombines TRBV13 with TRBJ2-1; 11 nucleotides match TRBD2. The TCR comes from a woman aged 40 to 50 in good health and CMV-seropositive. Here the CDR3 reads CASSPRGSGRGEQFF. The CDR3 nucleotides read TGTGCCAGCAGCCCCCGTGGTAGCGGGAGGGGTGAGCAGTTCTTC.